Below, one T cell receptor beta chain is given with its context. This clonotype was recorded at least ten times. Its antigen target is currently unknown. No much larger clone exists at a distance of one base, and base qualities are not known. The data are from a study of T cells after yellow fever vaccination (dated by TCRdb to 2018 to 2020). For context, the study as a whole: The SMART-Seq v4 Ultra Low Input RNA kit was used to prepare libraries from fractions with low cell numbers. To follow T-cell clones before and after both primary and booster YFV17D yellow fever vaccination, bulk TCR alpha and beta repertoires underwent longitudinal sequencing. Two healthy male donors, one aged 18 to 30 and one aged 30 to 40 years, made up the cohort. Blood was drawn at multiple timepoints before and after primary and secondary immunization, with bulk PBMC replicates and cell subsets isolated. Broad study findings and their caveats: Computational filtering was required because FACS-sorted repertoires could contain abundant contaminating clonotypes from the bulk population. Most clones expanded after primary vaccination were re-detected after the booster (approximately 95% of CD4 and around nine tenths of CD8), suggesting broad memory maintenance. The secondary T-cell response was weaker than the primary response but faster, peaking on day 5 instead of day 15. A small fraction of clonotypes appeared in both the CD4 and CD8 compartments, likely as a result of convergent recombination. Only a couple of donors were included in the study, so the extent to which the findings can be generalized is limited.

There are 14 amino acids in the CDR3, from cysteine to phenylalanine inclusive. CDR3 DNA is the only sequence kept; it has 42 bases, read in frame from the first base. The germline V gene (reference sequence) yields GTSNPN for CDR1 and SVGIG for CDR2. At the junction V is shortened by 4 bases and J by 4 bases, with 15 bases in between. The sample's treatment or condition, from its label and the paper: live attenuated yellow fever vaccine strain. PBMCs were isolated from peripheral blood using a standard Ficoll-Paque protocol. Dynabeads CD4 and CD8 positive selection kits were used to isolate the CD4 and CD8 T-cell fractions. RNA was extracted with TriZol from bulk PBMCs, CD4 and CD8 fractions, and dextramer-positive and dextramer-negative fractions. TCR cDNA was synthesized by 5'RACE template switching, through which a universal primer site and unique molecular identifiers were introduced. cDNA synthesis was primed from both the TCR alpha and TCR beta constant segments. Library amplification involved two PCR steps, and the second step added sample barcodes and sequencing adapters. Sequencing of the libraries was done on either Illumina HiSeq 2500 (2x100 bp) or NovaSeq (2x150 bp). Processing in the source paper ran as follows. Demultiplexing of reads and collapsing into UMI consensus sequences were performed with MIGEC, and V(D)J alignment was carried out with MiXCR. Using edgeR on replicate PBMC samples, clonotypes were called vaccine-responding if FDR was below 0.01 and the log2 fold change was above 5 up to day 15. Each bulk clonotype was labeled CD4 or CD8 based on which sequenced repertoire, CD4 or CD8, contained the clonotype at higher abundance. In TCRdb, the public reads were trimmed at Q25 with fastp and aligned with MiXCR, with productive beta chains retained. Every distinct CDR3 protein forms one entry, paired with its most common genes and DNA. TCRdb, not the authors, supplied the V and J calls. The sample includes 140,000 to 150,000 distinct CDR3 sequences, with about 7% observed a single time. Of the sample, more than 0.6% falls within the top ten clones.

The sample here was CD4+ T cells sorted from PBMCs, taken 10 days after the yellow fever booster vaccination. The origin of this receptor is a man in his thirties or forties who received the YFV17D yellow fever vaccine. The chain uses TRBV30 and TRBJ2-3; there is no confident call for the D gene. The DNA sequence is given as TGTGCCTGGACCATCCAGATCGGCGCAGATACGCAGTATTTT. This is translated as CAWTIQIGADTQYF.